The next 17 T cell receptor beta chains were all read from a single sample in a study of T cell responses to AZD1222 COVID-19 vaccine (dated by TCRdb to about 2021). The time point label of this sample denotes: about 28 days (+/-7) after the second vaccine dose. Receptor amplification or capture employed the immunoSEQ multiplex PCR assay. TCRdb obtained this table from immuneACCESS and retained in-frame rearrangements with V and J assigned. These tables miss some clones; where compared with another copy, unresolved V genes account for less than half of the shortfall, and the remainder is unexplained. This sample comprises approximately 150,000 clones, about 92% of them detected only once. Clones ranked in the top ten supply roughly 6% of the sample. The specimen comprised peripheral blood, sampled 28 days after the second AZD1222 dose. The receptors here all came from an adult who received the AZD1222 COVID-19 vaccine.

V gene TRBV6-5 combines with J gene TRBJ1-5; TRBD1 matches 7 bases. V gave up 8 bases and J gave up 0 bases; unmatched junction bases: 1. Germline V lookup: CDR1 MNHEY, CDR2 SVGAGI. The length of the CDR3 is 13 residues. CDR3 loop: CASDRDSNQPQHF. For the CDR3, the DNA is TGTGCCAGCGACAGGGATAGCAATCAGCCCCAGCATTTT.

This chain uses TRBV7-6 with TRBJ1-5, with D unresolved. Germline CDR1 and CDR2: SGHVS and FNYEAQ. V was cut by 5 bases and J by 5 bases, with 19 bases left in between. The CDR3 extends over 16 amino acids. The CDR3 sequence: CASSPLPTRTDQPQHF. CDR3 nucleotide sequence: TGTGCCAGCAGCCCCCTCCCGACACGGACGGATCAGCCCCAGCATTTT.

The chain carries TRBV7-2 and TRBJ1-5; 7 bases map to TRBD1. Trimming cost V 5 bases and J 4 bases; bases outside gene matches: 8. The length of the CDR3 is 15 residues. Germline CDR1 reads SGHTA; CDR2 reads FQGNSA. The CDR3 DNA follows: TGTGCCAGCAGCGGAAACAGGGGAAGGAATCAGCCCCAGCATTTT. It is translated as CASSGNRGRNQPQHF.

The chain links TRBV6-5 to TRBJ1-2, with 7 bases that match TRBD1. Germline-derived CDR1 and CDR2 are MNHEY and SVGAGI. V was clipped by 5 bases and J by 4 bases; unmatched bases: 7. The CDR3 spans 14 residues. This CDR3 is CASSRGTAVYGYTF. In DNA form, the CDR3 reads TGTGCCAGCAGTCGAGGGACAGCCGTCTATGGCTACACCTTC.

The chain combines TRBV9 with TRBJ1-1; a weak D match, TRBD1 (5 bases). The CDR3 is 17 amino acids. V was clipped by 0 bases and J by 1 base, with 16 bases between them. Germline V gene data show CDR1 as SGDLS and CDR2 as YYNGEE. CDR3 sequence (DNA): TGTGCCAGCAGCGTAGCGCCTGAGGGACGCCGGAACACTGAAGCTTTCTTT. It yields the protein CASSVAPEGRRNTEAFF.

The chain links TRBV2 to TRBJ2-5; weak D call: TRBD2 (7 bases). This CDR3 region has 15 residues. V was shortened by 6 bases and J by 2 bases, with 16 bases between the two germline ends. CDR1 SNHLY and CDR2 FYNNEI come from the germline V gene. DNA of the CDR3: TGTGCCAGCAGCAGGGGAGCGGGGTTACAAGAGACCCAGTACTTC. It yields the protein CASSRGAGLQETQYF.

This chain uses TRBV4-3 with TRBJ2-4; 8 bases are a match to TRBD1. This CDR3 spans 13 amino acids. J lost 8 bases, V lost 3 bases, and 3 bases had no gene match. Germline CDR1 LGHNA, CDR2 YSLEER. CDR3 in amino acids: CASSHLTGDIQYF. CDR3 bases: TGCGCCAGCAGCCACCTGACAGGGGACATTCAGTACTTC.

This chain connects TRBV18 to TRBJ2-4; no reliable D call. Between the trimmed V and J ends, which lost 3 bases and 6 bases, there was a span of 15 bases. The CDR3 consists of 15 residues. CDR1 is KGHSH, CDR2 LQKENI, per germline. The CDR3 bases are TGTGCCAGCTCACCCGCAAGGGTTTCTGGAAACATTCAGTACTTC. This codes for CASSPARVSGNIQYF.

The V gene is TRBV5-1, the J gene TRBJ2-1; D might be TRBD1 or TRBD2, each matching 5 bases. This CDR3 spans 18 amino acids. V was trimmed by 1 base and J by 0 bases, leaving 17 bases between them. In germline, CDR1 is SGHRS, CDR2 YFSETQ. The CDR3 reads CASSLQASGASSYNEQFF. Written as DNA, the CDR3 is TGCGCCAGCAGCTTGCAGGCGTCCGGGGCAAGCTCCTACAATGAGCAGTTCTTC.

On this clone: At one end, the junction sequence differs from germline, possibly due to a read error. This chain links TRBV3-1 (or the pseudogene TRBV3-2) with TRBJ2-3, with 7 bases that match TRBD1. Germline assignment: CDR1 LGHDT and CDR2 YNNKEL (reference sequence). The length of the CDR3 is 14 residues. CDR3 residues: CATSRQGLTDTQYF. In DNA, the CDR3 is TGTGCCACCAGCAGACAGGGCTTGACAGATACGCAGTATTTT.

This sequence joins TRBV10-3 and TRBJ2-1; the D is unclear. Germline loops: CDR1 ENHRY, CDR2 SYGVKD. Trimming stripped 3 bases from V and 10 bases from J, with 7 bases between. CDR3 length: 11 residues. The DNA of the CDR3 is TGTGCCATCAGTGATTTGGGGGAGCAGTTCTTC. Translating gives CAISDLGEQFF.

The V call is TRBV5-4, the J call TRBJ2-5, with TRBD1 matching 7 bases. There are 13 residues in the CDR3. The V segment lost 7 bases and the J segment 2 bases; nucleotides outside the gene matches: 5. Germline values: CDR1 SGHNT, CDR2 YYREEE (reference sequence). The chain's CDR3 is CASSLGQQETQYF. CDR3 sequence (DNA): TGTGCCAGCTCTTTGGGACAGCAAGAGACCCAGTACTTC.

The chain joins TRBV19 to TRBJ1-4; D gene ambiguous. The length of the CDR3 is 12 residues. The V end lost 9 bases, the J end lost 8 bases, and 13 bases lay between the germline ends. Germline loops: CDR1 LNHDA, CDR2 SQIVND (reference sequence). The CDR3 nucleotides are TGTGCCAGAGGGATTTCAAGCGAAAAACTGTTTTTT. Translation gives CARGISSEKLFF.

The V call is TRBV20-1, the J call TRBJ1-1; D may be TRBD1 (6 bases). The V end lost 3 bases, the J end lost 3 bases, and 14 bases lay between the germline ends. This CDR3 has 14 amino acids. From germline, CDR1 is DFQATT and CDR2 SNEGSKA (reference sequence). CDR3: CSASRGAIYTEAFF. The CDR3 region has the DNA TGCAGTGCTAGTCGGGGGGCGATTTACACTGAAGCTTTCTTT.

The CDR3 nucleotides read TGTGCCAGCAGCTTAGCGACTCTCGGAACCTACGAGCAGTACTTC. This translates into CASSLATLGTYEQYF. V gene TRBV7-9 combines with J gene TRBJ2-7; D gene unclear. This CDR3 is built from 15 residues. Germline values: CDR1 SEHNR, CDR2 FQNEAQ (reference sequence). V was clipped by 0 bases and J by 2 bases, with 11 bases between them.

CDR3 region: CASSANRAHNEKLFF. The CDR3 DNA reads TGTGCCAGCAGTGCTAACCGGGCTCATAATGAAAAACTGTTTTTT. The chain recombines TRBV2 with TRBJ1-4, with D hard to call. The germline gives CDR1 SNHLY, CDR2 FYNNEI. Trimming stripped 4 bases from V and 4 bases from J, with 13 bases between. This CDR3 is 15 amino acids long. Full variable domain (rest looked up from reference TRBV2 and TRBJ1-4): EPEVTQTPSHQVTQMGQEVILRCVPISNHLYFYWYRQILGQKVEFLVSFYNNEISEKSEIFDDQFSVERPDGSNFTLKIRSTKLEDSAMYFCASSANRAHNEKLFFGSGTQLSVL.

The rearrangement links TRBV7-9 to TRBJ2-7; D may be TRBD1 or TRBD2 (5 bases each). Germline V CDR1 and CDR2: SEHNR, FQNEAQ (reference sequence). V dropped 5 bases and J dropped 0 bases, with 11 bases sitting between them. The CDR3 loop spans 14 amino acids. The CDR3 loop is CASSPTGTSYEQYF. The CDR3 DNA sequence: TGTGCCAGCAGCCCGACGGGGACCTCCTACGAGCAGTACTTC.